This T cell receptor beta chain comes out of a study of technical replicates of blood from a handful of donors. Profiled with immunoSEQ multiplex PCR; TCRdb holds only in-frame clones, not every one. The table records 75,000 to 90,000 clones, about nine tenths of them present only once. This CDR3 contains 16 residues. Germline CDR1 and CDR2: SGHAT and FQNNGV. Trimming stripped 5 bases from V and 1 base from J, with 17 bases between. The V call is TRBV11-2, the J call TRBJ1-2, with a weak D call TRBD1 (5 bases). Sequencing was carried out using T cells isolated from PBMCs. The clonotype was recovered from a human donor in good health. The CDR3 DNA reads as TGTGCCAGCAGCGGAAGCCAGGGAACAAGTAACTATGGCTACACCTTC. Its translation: CASSGSQGTSNYGYTF.